This T cell receptor beta chain was identified during a study of cytomegalovirus exposure and HLA in healthy donors. Study-wide points: TCR beta sequences reportedly predicted most subjects' HLA-A and HLA-B alleles accurately. Trimming of TCR beta V- and J-genes showed a link, identified in a later analysis, to a missense DCLRE1C variant. In vitro experiments confirmed that a few CMV-associated chains were specific for CMV antigens.

The PCR made use of 60 Vbeta and 13 Jbeta primers. The method was immunoSEQ multiplex PCR; TCRdb's version includes in-frame clones alone and lacks a portion of them. Altogether 55,000 to 75,000 clones are present, more than 70% being singletons, with the ten largest covering about 1.5%. The CDR3 totals 13 residues. V dropped 1 base and J dropped 5 bases, with 8 bases sitting between them. Germline CDR1 SGHVS, CDR2 FQNEAQ. Sampled while nominally healthy, donors likely had unrecorded immune exposures. Concerning this clone: Its antigen is undetermined.

Sequenced sample: PBMCs. The receptor's source is a young man in good health and CMV-seronegative. The chain couples TRBV7-8 to TRBJ2-5, with D possibly TRBD1 on 6 matching bases. This CDR3 reads CASSLVRGETQYF. DNA of the CDR3: TGTGCCAGCAGCTTAGTTAGGGGGGAGACCCAGTACTTC.